The TCR beta chain described here comes from a study of blood T cells in healthy people across ages. A note on this clonotype: The antigen remains undetermined. At one boundary the junction diverges from the germline segment, which might be a read error.

Primed by a sample-barcoded 5' primer and a J-beta primer mix, a second PCR proceeded for about 6 to 12 cycles. TCRdb reprocessed the 5' RACE reads with MiXCR, giving one entry per CDR3 protein. The sample holds about 1.5 million distinct CDR3 sequences, 40% to 45% seen once. General observations from the study: Per million T cells, the diversity of TCR beta decreased roughly linearly as age advanced.

The receptor comes from a woman younger than 30 in good health. What was sequenced was blood.

In DNA form, the CDR3 reads TGCGCCAGCAGGGACAGGTTCTACGAGCAGTACTTC. Amino acids: CASRDRFYEQYF. The chain is built from TRBV6-2 or TRBV6-3 and TRBJ2-7, with 8 bases lining up with TRBD1. The CDR3 is 12 residues long. Germline loops: CDR1 MNHEY, CDR2 SVGEGT.